One sample yielded the 20 T cell receptor beta chains listed below, sequenced in a study of CD8 T cells in ankylosing spondylitis. TCRdb re-called the 5' RACE reads through MiXCR, storing one row per CDR3 protein. The sample lists 200,000 to 250,000 distinct CDR3 sequences, about 10% occurring once. The sample taken for sequencing was blood, either unsorted or a sorted T cell fraction (not recorded which). These receptors all come from a male donor with ankylosing spondylitis or in good health (not recorded which).

The chain uses TRBV20-1 and TRBJ1-6, with unresolved D. Between the trimmed V and J ends, which lost 3 bases and 6 bases, there was a span of 9 bases. CDR3 size: 13 residues. CDR1 is DFQATT, CDR2 SNEGSKA, per germline (reference sequence). Written as DNA, the CDR3 is TGCAGTGCTAGGAGGGCTGGTAATTCACCCCTCCACTTT. Translated: CSARRAGNSPLHF.

In its sample, this clonotype was seen a few times. The J gene is TRBJ1-4, the V gene TRBV3-1, with 9 nucleotides matching TRBD1. Looked up from germline, CDR1 is LGHDT and CDR2 is YNNKEL (reference sequence). The CDR3 runs 14 residues. V was pared by 1 base and J by 9 bases, with 3 bases of the junction left unmatched. CDR3: CASSQGGTGQKLFF. CDR3 nucleotides: TGTGCCAGCAGCCAAGGCGGGACAGGGCAAAAACTGTTTTTT.

This clonotype was detected only a few times. CDR3 sequence reads: CASGRDSVVEQYF. The CDR3 DNA reads TGCGCCAGCGGCCGGGACAGTGTTGTCGAGCAGTACTTC. V and J are TRBV5-1 and TRBJ2-7, with 7 bases aligning to TRBD1. Germline-derived CDR1 and CDR2 are SGHRS and YFSETQ. The junction had 10 bases not matched to a gene; V was cut back by 7 bases and J by 6 bases. The CDR3 is made up of 13 amino acids.

This clonotype was recorded at least ten times. The chain uses TRBV5-6 and TRBJ1-2; TRBD1 aligns across 10 bases. CDR1 SGHDT and CDR2 YYEEEE come from the germline V gene. This CDR3 is built from 15 residues. Trimming cost V 3 bases and J 8 bases; bases outside gene matches: 10. CDR3 sequence (DNA): TGTGCCAGCAGCTCGCCTGGACAGGGGGTGGAAGGCTACACCTTC. Translated: CASSSPGQGVEGYTF. Variable domain in full (rest from reference TRBV5-6 and TRBJ1-2): DAGVTQSPTHLIKTRGQQVTLRCSPKSGHDTVSWYQQALGQGPQFIFQYYEEEERQRGNFPDRFSGHQFPNYSSELNVNALLLGDSALYLCASSSPGQGVEGYTFGSGTRLTVV.

This clonotype was seen repeatedly, ten times or more. V gene TRBV24-1 combines with J gene TRBJ1-5, with D possibly TRBD1 on 5 matching bases. The CDR3 extends over 15 amino acids. CDR1 KGHDR and CDR2 SFDVKD come from the germline V gene. Deletions cut 5 bases from V and 7 bases from J, with 17 bases between. The CDR3 nucleotides read TGTGCCACCAGTGCCCCCGGCCAGGGTAACCAGCCCCAGCATTTT. This gives the protein CATSAPGQGNQPQHF.

This clonotype occurred many times. The V call is TRBV7-9, the J call TRBJ1-4; D unresolved. Germline V lookup: CDR1 SEHNR, CDR2 FQNEAQ (reference sequence). The CDR3 runs to 15 residues. V lost 1 base, J lost 5 bases, and 11 bases lay in between. The CDR3 spells CASSLELQTNEKLFF. The CDR3 DNA sequence: TGTGCCAGCAGCTTAGAGTTACAGACGAATGAAAAACTGTTTTTT.

This clonotype was detected only a few times. The rearrangement uses TRBV7-9 and TRBJ1-1; D call uncertain. This CDR3 is built from 17 residues. Germline loops: CDR1 SEHNR, CDR2 FQNEAQ (reference sequence). Between the trimmed V and J ends, which lost 6 bases and 2 bases, there was a span of 22 bases. CDR3 amino acids: CASRASPIQTYNTEAFF. CDR3 nucleotide sequence: TGTGCCAGCAGGGCGTCCCCTATTCAGACCTACAACACTGAAGCTTTCTTT.

This clonotype was counted a few times. V is TRBV29-1 and J is TRBJ2-7; a possible D gene is TRBD2 (5 bases). Germline V gives CDR1 SQVTM, CDR2 ANQGSEA. The CDR3 totals 11 residues. V was pared by 4 bases and J by 6 bases, with 10 bases between. The CDR3 nucleotides are TGCAGCGTTGGACTTGCGGGCGAGCAGTACTTC. This encodes CSVGLAGEQYF.

This clonotype was observed many times. The J gene is TRBJ2-5, the V gene TRBV5-1; the D gene could be TRBD1 or TRBD2 (5 bases each). V dropped 7 bases and J dropped 5 bases, with 15 bases sitting between them. Germline V lookup: CDR1 SGHRS, CDR2 YFSETQ. This CDR3 has 13 residues. CDR3 loop: CASALGVKETQYF. In DNA, the CDR3 is TGCGCCAGCGCTCTGGGGGTGAAGGAGACCCAGTACTTC.

V gene TRBV20-1 combines with J gene TRBJ2-3, with 8 bases matching TRBD2. In germline, CDR1 is DFQATT, CDR2 SNEGSKA (reference sequence). V trimming: 3 bases; J trimming: 0 bases; junction bases outside the gene matches: 11. CDR3 length equals 17 residues. CDR3 coding DNA: TGCAGTGCTAGGGGGGACCGGGGGGGGGAAAGCACAGATACGCAGTATTTT. Translation: CSARGDRGGESTDTQYF.

The rearrangement joins TRBV19 to TRBJ1-5; D not certain. With 3 bases removed from V and 0 bases from J, the gap between germline ends came to 6 bases. CDR1 and CDR2 from the germline V gene are LNHDA and SQIVND (reference sequence). The CDR3 extends over 14 amino acids. CDR3 in amino acids: CASSIRDSNQPQHF. CDR3 coding DNA: TGTGCCAGTAGTATCCGTGATAGCAATCAGCCCCAGCATTTT.

This clonotype has a count of ten or more. The chain uses TRBV5-1 and TRBJ2-1; D may be TRBD2 (6 bases). CDR1 and CDR2 (germline): SGHRS, YFSETQ. The CDR3 totals 15 residues. V was shortened by 0 bases and J by 5 bases, with 12 bases between the two germline ends. The CDR3 DNA reads as TGCGCCAGCAGCTTGGAACTAGCAACGGACAATGAGCAGTTCTTC. Translating gives CASSLELATDNEQFF.

The J gene is TRBJ2-7, the V gene TRBV14, with 8 bases that match TRBD1. The CDR3 is 13 amino acids. Trimming removed 5 bases from V and 3 bases from J; junction bases left unmatched: 3. Germline V gene sequence: CDR1 SGHDN, CDR2 FVKESK. This CDR3 is CASSFGTGYEQYF. DNA of the CDR3: TGTGCCAGCAGCTTCGGGACAGGCTACGAGCAGTACTTC. The full variable domain, completed using reference TRBV14 and TRBJ2-7, is EAGVTQFPSHSVIEKGQTVTLRCDPISGHDNLYWYRRVMGKEIKFLLHFVKESKQDESGMPNNRFLAERTGGTYSTLKVQPAELEDSGVYFCASSFGTGYEQYFGPGTRLTVT.

This clonotype appeared many times. V gene TRBV6-5 combines with J gene TRBJ2-2, with D unclear. V lost 2 bases to trimming and J lost 2 bases, with 9 bases between them. CDR1 is MNHEY and CDR2 is SVGAGI in the germline V gene. The CDR3 is 15 amino acids. CDR3 loop: CASSYMSGNTGELFF. DNA for the CDR3: TGTGCCAGCAGTTACATGTCAGGAAACACCGGGGAGCTGTTTTTT.

This clonotype turned up a few times. The V call is TRBV7-4, the J call TRBJ1-5, with D tentatively TRBD1 (5 bases). Trimming cost V 1 base and J 4 bases, with 11 bases left between them. Germline CDR1 and CDR2: SGHVT and SQSDAQ. The CDR3 sequence is 15 residues long. CDR3 protein: CASSLGGGLNQPQHF. CDR3 nucleotide sequence: TGTGCCAGCAGCTTAGGGGGCGGACTAAATCAGCCCCAGCATTTT.

This clonotype was seen a handful of times. This chain joins TRBV6-1 and TRBJ2-2; a weak D match, TRBD2 (6 bases). Germline CDR1 reads MNHNS; CDR2 reads SASEGT. The V gene lost 8 bases and the J gene lost 3 bases, with 10 bases spanning the gap. CDR3 length: 13 amino acids. The CDR3 is CASGRGDTGELFF. The CDR3 DNA is TGTGCCAGCGGCCGCGGGGACACCGGGGAGCTGTTTTTT.

This clonotype was counted at least ten times. The chain couples TRBV5-1 to TRBJ2-2; D is ambiguous. The V end lost 0 bases, the J end lost 1 base, and 13 bases lay between the germline ends. Germline lookup yields CDR1 SGHRS and CDR2 YFSETQ. CDR3 length: 17 amino acids. In DNA, the CDR3 is TGCGCCAGCAGCTTGGTCGGTGTAGGGCGGAACACCGGGGAGCTGTTTTTT. Its protein is CASSLVGVGRNTGELFF.

The rearrangement links TRBV11-2 to TRBJ1-4, with D possibly matching TRBD1 (5 bases). The germline V gene encodes CDR1 SGHAT and CDR2 FQNNGV. The V end lost 4 bases, the J end lost 8 bases, and 17 bases lay between the germline ends. This CDR3 spans 15 amino acids. Written as DNA, the CDR3 is TGTGCCAGCAGCTACGGGTCTCAGAGGGACGAAAAACTGTTTTTT. Translated, it gives CASSYGSQRDEKLFF.

This clonotype was observed many times. The chain uses TRBV29-1 and TRBJ2-3, with a tentative D call TRBD1 (6 bases). CDR1 is SQVTM and CDR2 is ANQGSEA in the germline V gene. V was clipped by 3 bases and J by 6 bases, with 13 bases between them. The CDR3 covers 13 residues. CDR3 DNA: TGCAGCGTTGATCTCCAGGGGCTCGATACGCAGTATTTT. Translating gives CSVDLQGLDTQYF.

This clonotype was counted ten times or more. The chain recombines TRBV20-1 with TRBJ1-5, with 10 bases matching TRBD1. This CDR3 comprises 13 residues. V was clipped by 6 bases and J by 5 bases; unmatched bases: 4. Germline V CDR1 and CDR2: DFQATT, SNEGSKA (reference sequence). Here the CDR3 reads CSAGGTGDQPQHF. CDR3 bases: TGCAGTGCGGGGGGGACAGGGGATCAGCCCCAGCATTTT.